The source of this T cell receptor beta chain is a study of CD8+ T cells in alopecia areata. Treatment defined: oral pan-JAK inhibitor, 5-10 mg twice daily. Extracted RNA was reverse transcribed, and the resulting cDNA served as sequencing template. Assay used: immunoSEQ multiplex PCR; TCRdb lists only in-frame clones, some missing. The table has over 250,000 clones, around 64% seen once. The CDR3 contains 16 residues. The V gene end was trimmed by 3 bases and the J gene end by 3 bases; junction bases not matched to a gene: 7. Germline values: CDR1 SGHRS, CDR2 YFSETQ. This receptor was taken from a human donor with alopecia areata. Sequencing was performed on CD4+ T cells sorted from blood, taken between weeks 51 and 52, from a patient treated with tofacitinib. The chain recombines TRBV5-1 with TRBJ2-4; 9 bases are shared with TRBD1. CDR3 sequence: CASSSGQGRSKNIQYF. The CDR3 nucleotides are TGCGCCAGCAGCTCCGGACAGGGGAGAAGCAAAAACATTCAGTACTTC.